The 22 T cell receptor beta chains presented below share a single source sample, sequenced in a study of CD8+CD57+ T cells in acquired aplastic anemia. Sequencing involved patients with CD8+CD57+ cell expansion previously shown by flow cytometry. Researchers used genomic DNA as the template to profile TCR beta VDJ and CDR3. TCRdb recomputed calls from the reads with MiXCR, one row per CDR3 protein. The data contain 150,000 to 160,000 distinct CDR3 sequences, over 50% of them singletons. The specimen was sorted CD4+, CD8+, or CD8+CD57+ T cells (not recorded which) from PBMCs. The source of these receptors is a human donor with aplastic anemia.

The genes are TRBV10-3 and TRBJ2-2; D uncertain. V was pared by 5 bases and J by 1 base, with 11 bases between. CDR1 and CDR2 (germline): ENHRY, SYGVKD. CDR3 length equals 15 residues. The CDR3 spells CAISRKGVNTGELFF. In nucleotides, the CDR3 is TGTGCCATCAGTAGGAAGGGTGTGAACACCGGGGAGCTGTTTTTT.

This clonotype has ten or more counts. V and J are TRBV19 and TRBJ1-1; no reliable D call. Trimming took 2 bases from V and 1 from J, leaving 5 bases between them. Germline V gene lookup returns CDR1 LNHDA and CDR2 SQIVND (reference sequence). This CDR3 has 13 amino acids. CDR3 protein: CASSITPNTEAFF. Here the CDR3 DNA reads TGTGCCAGTAGTATAACGCCGAACACTGAAGCTTTCTTT.

This clonotype appeared a few times. The V gene is TRBV9, the J gene TRBJ2-7, with no clear D. Trimming removed 4 bases at V and 2 bases at J, with 7 bases between. Germline V CDR1 and CDR2: SGDLS, YYNGEE. The CDR3 contains 12 residues. The CDR3 region has the DNA TGTGCCAGCAGCCAGACCCCCTACGAGCAGTACTTC. Its translation is CASSQTPYEQYF. The entire variable domain, with the rest obtained from reference TRBV9 and TRBJ2-7, is as follows: DSGVTQTPKHLITATGQRVTLRCSPRSGDLSVYWYQQSLDQGLQFLIQYYNGEERAKGNILERFSAQQFPDLHSELNLSSLELGDSALYFCASSQTPYEQYFGPGTRLTVT.

This chain uses TRBV7-6 with TRBJ1-1; D is undetermined. The CDR3 covers 14 residues. Germline CDR1 and CDR2: SGHVS and FNYEAQ. Trimming shortened V by 5 bases and J by 4 bases, and 14 bases separated the two germline ends. The CDR3 reads CASSPEAVGTEAFF. The CDR3 DNA reads TGTGCCAGCAGCCCCGAGGCAGTGGGCACTGAAGCTTTCTTT.

This clonotype has ten or more counts. The CDR3 DNA sequence: TGTGCCACCGGGAAGACAGGGGGGGTAGGGACTGAAGCTTTCTTT. Amino acid sequence: CATGKTGGVGTEAFF. This chain uses TRBV10-3 with TRBJ1-1; 9 bases align to TRBD1. The germline gives CDR1 ENHRY, CDR2 SYGVKD. The CDR3 spans 15 residues. V was clipped by 10 bases and J by 5 bases; unmatched bases: 14.

The genes are TRBV20-1 and TRBJ2-3, with 8 bases identical to TRBD2. V dropped 2 bases and J dropped 6; count of bases not matched to a gene: 10. The V gene's germline CDR1 is DFQATT and CDR2 SNEGSKA (reference sequence). The length of the CDR3 is 15 residues. For the CDR3, the DNA is TGCAGTGCTAGACACCTCGGACTAGCATGGGATACGCAGTATTTT. Translation gives CSARHLGLAWDTQYF.

This chain links TRBV6-1 with TRBJ1-5; D perhaps matches TRBD1 (6 bases). Trimming removed 1 base from V and 4 bases from J, with 17 bases in between. This CDR3 comprises 17 residues. Per germline, CDR1 MNHNS and CDR2 SASEGT. CDR3 in DNA: TGTGCCAGCAGTGAAGGTCCAGGGGTGTTAGAGAATCAGCCCCAGCATTTT. The encoded protein is CASSEGPGVLENQPQHF.

This clonotype was seen once. This clone may be a read error of a much larger clone one base away. V is TRBV11-1 and J is TRBJ2-1; TRBD1 matches 8 bases. The CDR3 is 16 residues long. Per the germline V gene, CDR1 is SGHAT and CDR2 is FQDESV (reference sequence). As DNA, the CDR3 is TGTGCCAGCAGCTCCCCCCCGGGACAGGAGGTTTATGAGCAGTCCTTC. Translating gives CASSSPPGQEVYEQSF.

The genes are TRBV29-1 and TRBJ2-7; D assignment may be TRBD1 or TRBD2 (6 bases each). Trimming left V 6 bases short and J 2 bases short, with 17 bases between. The CDR3 is made up of 14 amino acids. Germline lookup yields CDR1 SQVTM and CDR2 ANQGSEA. The DNA for the CDR3 is TGCAGCGTCACCCGCGGGACAAGTACCTACGAGCAGTACTTC. Encoded protein: CSVTRGTSTYEQYF.

Here the CDR3 reads CASSSPPGNRETQYF. The CDR3 bases are TGTGCCAGCAGCTCCCCCCCAGGGAATAGAGAGACCCAGTACTTC. The rearrangement joins TRBV9 to TRBJ2-5; D may be TRBD1 (5 bases). Deletions cut 4 bases from V and 4 bases from J, with 17 bases between. In germline, CDR1 is SGDLS, CDR2 YYNGEE. The CDR3 is made up of 15 amino acids.

This clonotype has at least ten counts. The CDR3, as DNA: TGTGCCAGCATGCGGGGGTACAATGAGCAGTTCTTC. It encodes CASMRGYNEQFF. The J gene is TRBJ2-1, the V gene TRBV2, with 7 bases matching TRBD2. The length of the CDR3 is 12 residues. With 7 bases clipped from V and 4 bases from J, the junction kept 1 base outside the gene matches. Germline CDR1 is SNHLY and CDR2 is FYNNEI.

This chain connects TRBV7-2 to TRBJ2-7; 8 nucleotides align to TRBD1. The V gene's germline CDR1 is SGHTA and CDR2 FQGNSA. V gave up 4 bases and J gave up 2 bases; unmatched junction bases: 7. The CDR3 has 15 residues. CDR3: CASSSPTGVPYEQYF. The CDR3 bases are TGTGCCAGCAGCTCCCCGACAGGGGTCCCCTACGAGCAGTACTTC.

This clonotype was seen ten or more times. The CDR3 here is CASSMGSSTEAFF. The CDR3 DNA follows: TGTGCCAGTAGTATGGGTAGTAGCACTGAAGCTTTCTTT. V and J are TRBV19 and TRBJ1-1; the D is unclear. The CDR3 contains 13 residues. Trimming stripped 3 bases from V and 4 bases from J, with 9 bases between. The germline V gene encodes CDR1 LNHDA and CDR2 SQIVND (reference sequence).

The genes are TRBV4-1 and TRBJ1-1; tentatively, D is TRBD1 (5 bases). CDR3 length equals 15 residues. Germline loops: CDR1 MGHRA, CDR2 YSYEKL. V was pared by 3 bases and J by 1 base, with 12 bases between. The CDR3 here is CASSHHRGQNTEAFF. As DNA, the CDR3 is TGCGCCAGCAGCCATCATAGGGGTCAGAACACTGAAGCTTTCTTT.

The count of this clonotype is one. The V and J genes are TRBV15 and TRBJ1-5, with 9 nucleotides matching TRBD1. J lost 2 bases, V lost 8 bases, and 10 bases had no gene match. This CDR3 contains 16 residues. The germline CDR1 and CDR2 sequences are LNHNV and YYDKDF (reference sequence). The CDR3 sequence: CATQRQGGIGNQPQHF. The CDR3 DNA is TGTGCCACCCAACGACAGGGGGGGATTGGCAATCAGCCCCAGCATTTT.

This rearrangement joins TRBV7-2 to TRBJ2-3, with unresolved D. V was cut by 0 bases and J by 5 bases, with 3 bases left in between. The CDR3 covers 12 residues. CDR1 and CDR2 from the germline V gene are SGHTA and FQGNSA. The CDR3 is CASSLALDTQYF. CDR3 bases: TGTGCCAGCAGCTTAGCGCTAGATACGCAGTATTTT.

V and J are TRBV19 and TRBJ2-7, with 8 nucleotides matching TRBD1. Trimming took 4 bases from V and 3 from J; bases not matched to a gene: 5. The germline V gene encodes CDR1 LNHDA and CDR2 SQIVND (reference sequence). This CDR3 is built from 14 residues. CDR3 sequence (DNA): TGTGCCAGTAGTAGACAGGGGCGAGACTACGAGCAGTACTTC. It specifies CASSRQGRDYEQYF.

Of note for this clonotype: A junction end diverges from the germline sequence, so it may reflect a read error. This chain uses TRBV7-3 with TRBJ2-7; the D gene is possibly TRBD1 (6 bases). The CDR3 has 13 residues. The V gene's germline CDR1 is SGHTA and CDR2 FQGTGA. The DNA of the CDR3 is TGCAGCGTTGAGGCAGACAGGAGTTACGAGCAGTACTTC. Its translation: CSVEADRSYEQYF.

V and J are TRBV29-1 and TRBJ2-1; TRBD2 aligns across 13 bases. The CDR3 spans 12 residues. The germline V gene has CDR1 SQVTM and CDR2 ANQGSEA. J gave up 8 bases and V 7 bases, and 2 bases lay outside the gene matches. The CDR3 protein is CSDTSGRDEQFF. The CDR3 bases are TGCAGCGACACTAGCGGGAGGGATGAGCAGTTCTTC.

In its sample, this clonotype was seen many times. V gene TRBV5-1 combines with J gene TRBJ1-1; 8 bases line up with TRBD1. The CDR3 runs to 16 residues. V lost 0 bases and J lost 1; bases outside the gene matches: 5. Looked up from germline, CDR1 is SGHRS and CDR2 is YFSETQ. The CDR3 spells CASSLAGTGKNTEAFF. The DNA of the CDR3 is TGCGCCAGCAGCTTGGCCGGGACAGGAAAGAACACTGAAGCTTTCTTT.

Many counts were recorded for this clonotype. The V gene is TRBV6-1, the J gene TRBJ1-6; TRBD1 might be the D (6 bases). The CDR3 contains 17 residues. V gave up 5 bases and J gave up 3 bases, with 17 bases separating them. Looked up from germline, CDR1 is MNHNS and CDR2 is SASEGT. The CDR3 is CASSRSDRKYYNSPLHF. CDR3 DNA: TGTGCCAGCAGTCGATCCGACAGGAAATACTATAATTCACCCCTCCACTTT.

This clonotype was counted ten times or more. The chain carries TRBV20-1 and TRBJ2-1; 8 positions match TRBD2. The V gene's germline CDR1 is DFQATT and CDR2 SNEGSKA (reference sequence). Unmatched junction bases numbered 12, after V lost 0 bases and J lost 8 bases. This CDR3 has 16 residues. For the CDR3, the DNA is TGCAGTGCTAGAGATTCCGCGGGGGGCTCTGGAGATGAGCAGTTCTTC. This encodes CSARDSAGGSGDEQFF.